This T cell receptor beta chain was sequenced during a study of T cell repertoires in cytomegalovirus infection. TCRdb re-called the reads with MiXCR, one entry per CDR3 protein. The table lists more than 85,000 distinct CDR3 sequences, about 30% of them singletons. Concerning this clonotype: The antigen remains unidentified.

V lost 5 bases and J 3 bases, leaving 10 bases between the germline ends. Germline lookup yields CDR1 SEHNR and CDR2 FQNEAQ (reference sequence). The length of the CDR3 is 14 residues. This receptor was obtained from a human donor in good health (CMV status not recorded). Some clones in this sample may be carry-over from other donors' samples. The sample in question was CD8+ T cells from cultured PBMCs, obtained from culture after CMV antigen stimulation. The rearrangement links TRBV7-9 to TRBJ1-4; D ambiguous. CDR3 nucleotide sequence: TGTGCCAGCAGCCCGGGAGGGTCTAATGAAAAACTGTTTTTT. Encoded protein: CASSPGGSNEKLFF.